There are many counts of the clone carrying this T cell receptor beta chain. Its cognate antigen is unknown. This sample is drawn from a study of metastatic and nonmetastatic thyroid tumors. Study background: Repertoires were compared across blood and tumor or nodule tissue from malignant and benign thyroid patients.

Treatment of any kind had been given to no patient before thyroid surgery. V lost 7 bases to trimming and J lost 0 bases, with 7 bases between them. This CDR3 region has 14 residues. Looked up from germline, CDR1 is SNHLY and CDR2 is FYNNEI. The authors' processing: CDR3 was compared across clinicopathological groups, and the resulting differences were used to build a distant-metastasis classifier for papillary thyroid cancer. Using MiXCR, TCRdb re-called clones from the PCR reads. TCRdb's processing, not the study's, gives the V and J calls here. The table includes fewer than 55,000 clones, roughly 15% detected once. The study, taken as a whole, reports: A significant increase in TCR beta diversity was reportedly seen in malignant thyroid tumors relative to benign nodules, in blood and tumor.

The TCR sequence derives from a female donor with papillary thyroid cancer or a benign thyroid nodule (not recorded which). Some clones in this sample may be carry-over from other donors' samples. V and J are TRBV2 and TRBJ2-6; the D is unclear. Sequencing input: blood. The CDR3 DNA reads TGTGCCAGCAAACCCCCCTCTGGGGCCAACGTCCTGACTTTC. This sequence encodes CASKPPSGANVLTF. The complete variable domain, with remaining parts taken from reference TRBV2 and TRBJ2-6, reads EPEVTQTPSHQVTQMGQEVILRCVPISNHLYFYWYRQILGQKVEFLVSFYNNEISEKSEIFDDQFSVERPDGSNFTLKIRSTKLEDSAMYFCASKPPSGANVLTFGAGSRLTVL.